The 3 T cell receptor beta chains listed next were all sequenced from one sample in a study of cytomegalovirus exposure and HLA in healthy donors (dated by TCRdb to the late 2010s). Libraries were constructed by the immunoSEQ multiplex PCR assay. In TCRdb, the immuneACCESS table is reduced to in-frame sequences with V and J assigned. These tables do not hold every clone; where another copy was compared, an unresolved V gene accounts for under half, and the others remain unexplained. This sample gives about 360,000 clones in total; roughly 90% of them show up just once. The ten largest clonotypes hold 0.83% of the sample. Sequenced sample: PBMCs. The receptors originated from a woman under 30 in good health and CMV-seronegative.

V and J are TRBV5-4 and TRBJ1-1, with 7 bases that match TRBD1. CDR3 length equals 16 residues. Germline V lookup: CDR1 SGHNT, CDR2 YYREEE (reference sequence). V lost 1 base and J lost 1; bases outside the gene matches: 7. CDR3 protein: CASSLFKGASNTEAFF. CDR3 bases: TGTGCCAGCAGCTTGTTTAAGGGGGCCTCGAACACTGAAGCTTTCTTT.

The gene calls are TRBV27 and TRBJ1-2; 8 nucleotides agree with TRBD1. Germline V lookup: CDR1 MNHEY, CDR2 SMNVEV (reference sequence). This CDR3 spans 15 amino acids. Losses at the gene ends were 4 bases for V and 7 bases for J; bases not matched to a gene: 11. For the CDR3, the DNA is TGTGCCAGCAGTTCTCGGACAGGGAGAGACGGTGGCTACACCTTC. Translation: CASSSRTGRDGGYTF.

This chain joins TRBV9 and TRBJ2-3; TRBD2 matches 9 bases. The CDR3 has 17 amino acids. With 0 bases clipped from V and 6 bases from J, the junction kept 11 bases outside the gene matches. Germline CDR1 SGDLS, CDR2 YYNGEE. The CDR3 reads CASSVGGTRGRGDTQYF. The CDR3 region has the DNA TGTGCCAGCAGCGTAGGAGGGACTCGCGGGAGGGGCGATACGCAGTATTTT.